These 18 T cell receptor beta chains came from one sample sequenced in a study of response to subunit inactivated influenza vaccine (dated by TCRdb to the late 2010s). Libraries were made using RT-PCR. For sequencing, an Illumina HiSeq 2500 was employed. TCRdb reworked the public reads: Q25 trimming with fastp, MiXCR clone assembly, productive beta chains retained. Rows with one shared CDR3 protein collapse into an entry with the most common genes and DNA. The sample records fewer than 700,000 distinct CDR3 sequences, 10% to 15% of which are singletons. The ten most abundant clones make up around 13% of the sample. This specimen's time point label, per the study, means: more than 35 days after influenza vaccine administration. The sample here was PBMCs from blood, taken 35 to 45 days after vaccination. These receptors all stem from a man aged 50 or older who received an inactivated influenza vaccine. Donor details come from another sample of the same person, matched by shared clones.

This clonotype was observed a handful of times. This rearrangement joins TRBV6-1 to TRBJ1-1; 9 positions agree with TRBD1. Losses at the gene ends were 5 bases for V and 9 bases for J; bases not matched to a gene: 7. The CDR3 is made up of 13 amino acids. Germline V lookup: CDR1 MNHNS, CDR2 SASEGT. The CDR3 region has the DNA TGTGCCAGCAGTCGAATCGACAGGGGGAAAGCTTTCTTT. It yields the protein CASSRIDRGKAFF.

This clonotype was detected many times. The J gene is TRBJ2-5, the V gene TRBV29-1; 9 nucleotides match TRBD2. J was trimmed by 4 bases and V by 4 bases; bases with no gene match: 16. The CDR3 sequence is 17 residues long. CDR1 and CDR2 from the germline V gene are SQVTM and ANQGSEA. The DNA of the CDR3 is TGCAGCGTTGTCCCTGTCGGCCTAGCGGGATTCGCAGAGACCCAGTACTTC. Residues: CSVVPVGLAGFAETQYF.

This clonotype was picked up a small number of times. The chain is built from TRBV6-5 and TRBJ2-6, with D possibly being TRBD1 (6 bases). The germline V gene encodes CDR1 MNHEY and CDR2 SVGAGI. CDR3 length: 16 amino acids. V dropped 4 bases and J dropped 5 bases, with 15 bases sitting between them. The chain's CDR3 is CASSSLDRPRANVLTF. CDR3 sequence (DNA): TGTGCCAGCAGTTCCCTAGACAGGCCCAGGGCCAACGTCCTGACTTTC.

This clonotype came up a few times. The chain uses TRBV4-3 and TRBJ2-1, with D possibly being TRBD1 or TRBD2 (5 bases each). Trimming shortened V by 1 base and J by 9 bases, and 31 bases separated the two germline ends. This CDR3 is 20 amino acids long. CDR1 and CDR2 from the germline V gene are LGHNA and YSLEER. CDR3 in amino acids: CASSQGFTGPLPPSHFEQFF. The CDR3, as DNA: TGCGCCAGCAGCCAAGGATTCACGGGACCCCTGCCTCCTTCTCACTTTGAGCAGTTCTTC.

CDR3 protein: CASSLALGPTPVLTF. The CDR3 DNA reads TGTGCCAGCAGCTTAGCGTTGGGGCCGACACCCGTCCTGACTTTC. The genes are TRBV7-2 and TRBJ2-6; D might be TRBD1 (5 bases). This CDR3 has 15 residues. Germline CDR1 reads SGHTA; CDR2 reads FQGNSA. V lost 0 bases and J 12 bases, leaving 15 bases between the germline ends. The variable domain in full, with the rest retrieved from reference TRBV7-2 and TRBJ2-6, is GAGVSQSPSNKVTEKGKDVELRCDPISGHTALYWYRQSLGQGLEFLIYFQGNSAPDKSGLPSDRFSAERTGGSVSTLTIQRTQQEDSAVYLCASSLALGPTPVLTFGAGSRLTVL.

This clonotype was detected only a few times. V and J are TRBV30 and TRBJ2-1; 8 bases are a match to TRBD2. Germline assignment: CDR1 GTSNPN and CDR2 SVGIG (reference sequence). V lost 2 bases and J lost 2; bases outside the gene matches: 11. This CDR3 is 17 amino acids long. The CDR3 nucleotides read TGTGCCTGGAGTCCACCTAGCGGGCATTTCACCTACAATGAGCAGTTCTTC. As protein: CAWSPPSGHFTYNEQFF. The variable domain in full, with the rest retrieved from reference TRBV30 and TRBJ2-1, is SQTIHQWPATLVQPVGSPLSLECTVEGTSNPNLYWYRQAAGRGLQLLFYSVGIGQISSEVPQNLSASRPQDRQFILSSKKLLLSDSGFYLCAWSPPSGHFTYNEQFFGPGTRLTVL.

The rearrangement joins TRBV4-2 to TRBJ2-3; 12 bases are a match to TRBD2. The germline CDR1 and CDR2 sequences are LGHNA and YNFKEQ. V gave up 2 bases and J gave up 2 bases; unmatched junction bases: 5. The CDR3 is 17 residues long. CDR3 loop: CASSQRPSGRATDTQYF. CDR3 in DNA: TGTGCCAGCAGCCAACGGCCTAGCGGGAGGGCCACAGATACGCAGTATTTT.

The J gene is TRBJ1-5, the V gene TRBV6-5, with a tentative D call TRBD1 (5 bases). V lost 4 bases and J 6 bases, leaving 7 bases between the germline ends. The CDR3 is made up of 12 amino acids. CDR1 MNHEY and CDR2 SVGAGI come from the germline V gene. The CDR3 coding sequence is TGTGCCAGCAGTTCGGGGGTTCAGCCCCAGCATTTT. Its translation: CASSSGVQPQHF.

This chain uses TRBV20-1 with TRBJ2-7; 8 positions match TRBD2. The CDR3 length is 16 residues. V dropped 6 bases and J dropped 4; count of bases not matched to a gene: 17. CDR1 and CDR2 from the germline V gene are DFQATT and SNEGSKA (reference sequence). The CDR3 is CSAKSGPGGALYEQYF. In DNA form, the CDR3 reads TGCAGTGCCAAGTCGGGGCCGGGGGGGGCCTTGTACGAGCAGTACTTC.

The chain recombines TRBV21-1 with TRBJ2-7; no DNA check was done on the table's D call, TRBD2. TRBV21-1 counts as a pseudogene. This CDR3 has 19 residues. CDR3 amino acids: CASTKIKPGLAESSYEQYF. The CDR3 bases are TGTGCCAGCACCAAAATTAAACCGGGACTAGCGGAGAGCTCCTACGAGCAGTACTTC.

J is TRBJ2-5 and V is TRBV5-1; no definite D call. Germline CDR1 and CDR2: SGHRS and YFSETQ. The CDR3 loop spans 14 amino acids. Trimming stripped 0 bases from V and 3 bases from J, with 9 bases between. CDR3 bases: TGCGCCAGCAGCTTGGTCTTTGGTGAAGAGACCCAGTACTTC. Amino acid sequence: CASSLVFGEETQYF.

A word on this clonotype: A much larger clone differs by one base, so this may be a read error. CDR3 in DNA: TGTGCCAGCAGTCTACAGTCAGACACCGGGGAGCTGTTTTTT. Translated: CASSLQSDTGELFF. The V gene is TRBV12-3 or TRBV12-4, the J gene TRBJ2-2; no definite D call. The CDR3 runs 14 residues. V lost 5 bases and J lost 3, with 10 bases in between.

The chain is built from TRBV23-1 and TRBJ2-2; D tentatively fits TRBD1 or TRBD2 (5 bases each). TRBV23-1 is treated as an ORF (open reading frame) with a function not yet certain. The CDR3 has 20 residues. V dropped 4 bases and J dropped 4 bases, with 28 bases sitting between them. CDR3 nucleotides: TGCGCCAGCAGTCGACAACCCGGACACGGGGCCCTCGTACTCACCGGGGAGCTGTTTTTT. It encodes CASSRQPGHGALVLTGELFF.

The rearrangement uses TRBV11-2 and TRBJ2-1, with 12 bases identical to TRBD1. The V and J ends lost 6 bases and 1 base, in that order; junction bases with no gene match: 10. The CDR3 contains 18 residues. CDR1 and CDR2 from the germline V gene are SGHAT and FQNNGV. CDR3 sequence reads: CASRKPGQGARSYNEQFF. In DNA, the CDR3 is TGTGCCAGCAGGAAACCGGGACAGGGGGCGCGGTCCTACAATGAGCAGTTCTTC. Complete variable domain (other parts from reference TRBV11-2 and TRBJ2-1): EAGVAQSPRYKIIEKRQSVAFWCNPISGHATLYWYQQILGQGPKLLIQFQNNGVVDDSQLPKDRFSAERLKGVDSTLKIQPAKLEDSAVYLCASRKPGQGARSYNEQFFGPGTRLTVL.

The sample holds a few counts of this clonotype. The chain recombines TRBV4-3 with TRBJ2-7; D may correspond to TRBD1 or TRBD2 (5 bases each). V was pared by 2 bases and J by 6 bases, with 11 bases between. CDR1 LGHNA and CDR2 YSLEER come from the germline V gene. The length of the CDR3 is 13 residues. The CDR3 DNA reads as TGCGCCAGCAGCCAACAACGGGGCGTCGAGCAGTACTTC. Protein product: CASSQQRGVEQYF.

Only a few counts were recorded for this clonotype. The V and J genes are TRBV7-2 and TRBJ2-3, with a tentative D call TRBD2 (5 bases). The CDR3 has 14 residues. Trimming took 5 bases from V and 3 from J, leaving 12 bases between them. From germline, CDR1 is SGHTA and CDR2 FQGNSA. The CDR3 reads CASSIGRGTDTQYF. In nucleotides, the CDR3 is TGTGCCAGCAGCATCGGCCGGGGTACAGATACGCAGTATTTT.

The J gene is TRBJ2-3, the V gene TRBV6-2 or TRBV6-3, with 8 bases matching TRBD2. Per germline, CDR1 MNHEY and CDR2 SVGEGT. The CDR3 consists of 14 residues. After removal of 6 bases from V and 4 bases from J, the junction contained 6 bases not matched to a gene. As DNA, the CDR3 is TGTGCCAGCAGATTAGCGGGACTACCAGATACGCAGTATTTT. This sequence encodes CASRLAGLPDTQYF.

This clonotype was detected ten times or more. This rearrangement joins TRBV20-1 to TRBJ2-7; TRBD2 agrees at 10 bases. Trimming at V came to 0 bases and at J to 5 bases, leaving 7 bases not matched to a gene. The CDR3 spans 15 residues. Germline V gene sequence: CDR1 DFQATT, CDR2 SNEGSKA (reference sequence). CDR3 nucleotides: TGCAGTGCTAGAGATCCTAGACTAGCGGGCGACGAGCAGTACTTC. Translated: CSARDPRLAGDEQYF.